These T cell receptor beta chains were read from a single sample in a study of human versus mouse CDR3 diversity and MHC coevolution. Assay used: immunoSEQ multiplex PCR; TCRdb lists only in-frame clones, some missing. In the table there are about 60,000 clones, roughly 94% of which are singletons. Source material: naive CD4+ T cells from blood. The receptors here all came from a person between 55 and 69 years old in good health. The CDR3 runs from the conserved cysteine through the conserved F or W. A D gene is named only where the DNA matches it firmly. Expanded clones are given a class, and other clones once, few, many or no size at all.

>NA|NA|TRBJ2-3|TRBV12-5
CASGPGQSTDTQYF
TGTGCTAGTGGTCCCGGACAGAGCACAGATACGCAGTATTTT
>TRBD1|NA|TRBJ1-1|TRBV5-5
CASSLEGANTEAFF
TGTGCCAGCAGCTTGGAGGGGGCGAACACTGAAGCTTTCTTT
>NA|NA|TRBJ2-7|TRBV9
CASSVGESNEQYF
TGTGCCAGCAGCGTTGGAGAGAGCAACGAGCAGTACTTC
>TRBD1|NA|TRBJ1-6|TRBV5-4
CASSAGTGLFLSPLHF
TGTGCCAGCAGCGCCGGGACAGGGTTGTTTTTGTCACCCCTCCACTTT
>TRBD1|NA|TRBJ1-2|TRBV18
CASSPPTGVNYGYTF
TGTGCCAGCTCACCCCCTACAGGGGTTAACTATGGCTACACCTTC
>TRBD1|NA|TRBJ2-3|TRBV7-3
CASSPGQGRTDTQYF
TGTGCCAGCAGCCCCGGACAGGGACGCACAGATACGCAGTATTTT
>TRBD1|NA|TRBJ2-4|TRBV6-5
CASSWRPGQKNIQYF
TGTGCCAGCAGTTGGCGTCCGGGACAGAAAAACATTCAGTACTTC
>TRBD2|NA|TRBJ2-1|TRBV4-1
CASSQGGGGIDNEQFF
TGCGCCAGCAGCCAAGGCGGGGGGGGTATTGACAATGAGCAGTTCTTC
>TRBD2|NA|TRBJ2-2|TRBV19
CASRPLAGDRGGTGELFF
TGTGCCAGTAGGCCCCTAGCGGGAGATCGGGGAGGGACCGGGGAGCTGTTTTTT
>TRBD1|NA|TRBJ2-3|TRBV19
CASSWGQGQTDTQYF
TGTGCCAGTAGTTGGGGACAGGGTCAAACAGATACGCAGTATTTT
>NA|few|TRBJ1-3|TRBV25-1
CASSEWRGRNTIYF
TGTGCCAGCAGTGAATGGCGGGGGAGAAACACCATATATTTT
>NA|NA|TRBJ2-3|TRBV29-1
CSVFNPATDTQYF
TGCAGCGTTTTTAACCCCGCGACAGATACGCAGTATTTT
>NA|NA|TRBJ2-3|TRBV2
CASSPWGPDTQYF
TGTGCCAGCAGTCCCTGGGGCCCAGATACGCAGTATTTT
>NA|NA|TRBJ2-5|TRBV6-5
CASSQNQETQYF
TGTGCCAGCAGTCAGAATCAAGAGACCCAGTACTTC
>NA|NA|TRBJ2-2|TRBV12-5
CASGRPGGGLTGELFF
TGTGCTAGTGGCCGCCCAGGGGGAGGTCTGACCGGGGAGCTGTTTTTT
>NA|NA|TRBJ2-7|TRBV6-1
CASSAGLVGQYF
TGTGCCAGCAGCGCAGGCCTGGTTGGGCAGTACTTC
>TRBD1|NA|TRBJ2-1|TRBV6-4
CASSPTGVVNEQFF
TGTGCCAGCAGTCCTACAGGGGTGGTCAATGAGCAGTTCTTC
>NA|NA|TRBJ1-5|TRBV10-1
CASSEPNDSPLNQPQHF
TGCGCCAGCAGTGAACCGAACGACAGCCCTTTAAATCAGCCCCAGCATTTT
>TRBD2|once|TRBJ2-3|TRBV7-3
CASSSTGRLAGEGDTQYF
TGTGCCAGCAGCTCTACGGGTAGACTAGCGGGAGAAGGAGATACGCAGTATTTT
>TRBD2|NA|TRBJ2-7|TRBV28
CASLVGTSGSYEQYF
TGTGCCAGCCTCGTCGGGACTAGCGGGAGTTACGAGCAGTACTTC
>NA|NA|TRBJ1-2|TRBV5-6
CASSFGHSYGYTF
TGTGCCAGCAGCTTTGGGCACAGCTATGGCTACACCTTC
>NA|NA|TRBJ2-7|TRBV5-4
CASSLEWGDEQYF
TGTGCCAGCAGCTTGGAATGGGGAGACGAGCAGTACTTC
>NA|NA|TRBJ2-5|TRBV10-1
CASSEGATHQETQYF
TGCGCCAGCAGTGAAGGGGCTACCCACCAAGAGACCCAGTACTTC
>NA|NA|TRBJ1-1|TRBV19
CASSLTENTEAFF
TGTGCCAGTAGTCTGACAGAGAACACTGAAGCTTTCTTT
>TRBD1|NA|TRBJ2-7|TRBV11-3
CASSPPPGGTYEQYF
TGTGCCAGCAGCCCTCCCCCAGGGGGAACCTACGAGCAGTACTTC
>NA|NA|TRBJ2-3|TRBV21-1
CASSPTRGKSTQSTDAQYF
TGTGCCAGCAGCCCAACTCGAGGGAAATCCACCCAGAGCACAGATGCGCAGTATTTT
>NA|NA|TRBJ1-4|TRBV6-6
CASSPTRGGNEKLFF
TGTGCCAGCAGCCCGACACGGGGAGGGAATGAAAAACTGTTTTTT
>NA|NA|TRBJ2-7|TRBV7-9
CASSQQGYEQYF
TGTGCCAGCAGTCAACAGGGATACGAGCAGTACTTC
>TRBD2|NA|TRBJ2-1|TRBV7-2
CASSLFPRRTSGYNEQFF
TGTGCCAGCAGCTTGTTCCCCAGAAGGACTAGCGGGTACAATGAGCAGTTCTTC
>NA|NA|TRBJ1-5|TRBV10-3
CAISERGNSNQPQHF
TGTGCCATCAGTGAGAGGGGGAATAGCAATCAGCCCCAGCATTTT
>NA|NA|TRBJ1-1|TRBV18
CASSSSRVPYEAFF
TGTGCCAGCTCATCCAGTCGGGTCCCCTATGAAGCTTTCTTT
>NA|NA|TRBJ2-7|TRBV10-3
CAIRSDSTYEQYF
TGTGCCATCAGATCGGACTCAACCTACGAGCAGTACTTC
>TRBD1|NA|TRBJ2-7|TRBV27
CASSLGQSLYEQYF
TGTGCCAGCAGTCTGGGACAGTCTCTCTACGAGCAGTACTTC
>TRBD2|NA|TRBJ2-3|TRBV10-3
CAIGTTQKGTPADTQYF
TGTGCCATCGGGACTACCCAGAAGGGCACCCCAGCAGATACGCAGTATTTT
>TRBD2|NA|TRBJ2-7|TRBV5-1
CASSLELAGGAEQYF
TGCGCCAGCAGCTTGGAACTGGCGGGAGGGGCCGAGCAGTACTTC
>TRBD1|NA|TRBJ1-5|TRBV6-5
CASSTNRDRATQHF
TGTGCCAGCAGTACTAACCGGGACAGGGCAACCCAGCATTTT
>TRBD1|once|TRBJ2-7|TRBV11-2
CASSLDRVGGEQYF
TGTGCCAGCAGCTTGGACAGGGTGGGAGGAGAGCAGTACTTC
>TRBD2|NA|TRBJ2-2|TRBV9
CASSVASGTDTGELFF
TGTGCCAGCAGCGTTGCTAGCGGGACAGACACCGGGGAGCTGTTTTTT
>TRBD2|NA|TRBJ2-2|TRBV7-7
CASSPWAGGGDTGELFF
TGTGCCAGCAGCCCCTGGGCGGGAGGGGGTGACACCGGGGAGCTGTTTTTT
>TRBD1|once|TRBJ1-3|TRBV7-9
CASSRGQVSSNTIYF
TGTGCCAGCAGCCGCGGACAGGTGTCGTCGAACACCATATATTTT
>NA|once|TRBJ1-2|TRBV18
CASSPDFDGYTF
TGTGCCAGCTCACCAGACTTCGATGGCTACACCTTC
>NA|NA|TRBJ1-5|TRBV19
CASSNYKFNQPQHF
TGTGCCAGTAGCAATTACAAGTTCAATCAGCCCCAGCATTTT
>TRBD2|NA|TRBJ2-1|TRBV19
CASSREAGYNEQFF
TGTGCCAGTAGTCGGGAGGCCGGATACAATGAGCAGTTCTTC
>TRBD2|NA|TRBJ2-1|TRBV7-2
CASSRTSGSLYNEQFF
TGTGCCAGCAGTCGGACTAGCGGGAGCCTATACAATGAGCAGTTCTTC
>NA|NA|TRBJ1-1|TRBV5-1
CASSLAGALMNTEAFF
TGCGCCAGCAGCTTGGCTGGGGCCCTCATGAACACTGAAGCTTTCTTT
>TRBD1|NA|TRBJ2-3|TRBV30
CAWSVERTGGEDTQYF
TGTGCCTGGAGTGTAGAACGGACAGGGGGCGAAGATACGCAGTATTTT
>NA|NA|TRBJ1-6|TRBV11-2
CASSLVYLAVNSPLHF
TGTGCCAGCAGCTTAGTTTATCTGGCGGTGAATTCACCCCTCCACTTT
>TRBD1|NA|TRBJ2-7|TRBV5-1
CASSPGQGGGDYEQYF
TGCGCCAGCAGCCCGGGACAGGGAGGGGGGGACTACGAGCAGTACTTC
>TRBD2|NA|TRBJ2-3|TRBV11-3
CASSLDGTSFPYF
TGTGCCAGCAGCTTAGACGGGACTAGTTTTCCGTATTTT
>NA|NA|TRBJ1-3|TRBV7-3
CASSPYPGSTSGNTIYF
TGTGCCAGCAGCCCATACCCAGGAAGCACCTCTGGAAACACCATATATTTT
>TRBD2|NA|TRBJ2-3|TRBV27
CASSRIAGAPKDTQYF
TGTGCCAGCAGCCGCATAGCGGGAGCCCCCAAGGATACGCAGTATTTT
>NA|NA|TRBJ1-5|TRBV30
CAWSGRGISNQPQHF
TGTGCCTGGAGTGGGAGAGGGATTAGCAATCAGCCCCAGCATTTT
>TRBD1|NA|TRBJ1-1|TRBV5-1
CASSLGGGAGNTEAFF
TGCGCCAGCAGCTTGGGAGGGGGCGCGGGAAACACTGAAGCTTTCTTT